Sequencing of this T cell receptor beta chain was carried out in a study of T cell responses to AZD1222 COVID-19 vaccine. General observations from the study: Baseline seropositivity characterized only six AZD1222 recipients. Within unmutated variant regions lay the reported targets of nearly half of spike-specific TCRs. Elevations in Spike-specific TCR breadth and depth followed administration of two AZD1222 doses.

TCRdb's copy holds only in-frame clones and misses some; the assay was immunoSEQ multiplex PCR. The sample lists around 150,000 clones; about 80% were seen once. V was clipped by 7 bases and J by 7 bases; unmatched bases: 9. CDR1 is MDHEN and CDR2 is SYDVKM in the germline V gene. CDR3 length: 13 amino acids. To note about this clone: No antigen is known for it.

The sequence derives from an adult in good health. This rearrangement joins TRBV28 to TRBJ1-2, with 7 bases aligning to TRBD1. The sample consisted of peripheral blood, taken on day 0 of AZD1222 vaccination. In DNA form, the CDR3 reads TGTGCCAGCACTACGAACAGGGGCCGTGGCTACACCTTC. It yields the protein CASTTNRGRGYTF.